A single sample is the source of the 16 T cell receptor beta chains below, sequenced in a study of CD8+ T cells in alopecia areata. Treatment of the sample: oral pan-JAK inhibitor, 5-10 mg twice daily. cDNA serving as the sequencing template came from extracted, reverse transcribed RNA. Sequenced by immunoSEQ multiplex PCR; TCRdb stores in-frame clones only, minus some. The data show around 200,000 clones, 40% to 65% seen once. Sequencing used CD8+ T cells sorted from blood, obtained at week 24, from a patient treated with tofacitinib. These receptors were collected from a human donor with alopecia areata.

Only one count was recorded for this clone. This chain uses TRBV4-3 with TRBJ2-3; D is unclear. CDR3 length equals 18 residues. Trimming pared 0 bases from V and 0 bases from J, leaving 16 bases between. From germline, CDR1 is LGHNA and CDR2 YSLEER. CDR3 nucleotides: TGCGCCAGCAGCCAAGATCTTTATACGGTTACTAGCACAGATACGCAGTATTTT. It yields the protein CASSQDLYTVTSTDTQYF.

This chain uses TRBV2 with TRBJ1-1; D is undetermined. V was trimmed by 0 bases and J by 1 base, leaving 9 bases between them. CDR1 is SNHLY, CDR2 FYNNEI, per germline. The CDR3 is made up of 15 amino acids. The CDR3 DNA reads TGTGCCAGCAGTGAAGCTCCGGGGTCGAACACTGAAGCTTTCTTT. This translates into CASSEAPGSNTEAFF.

The chain combines TRBV15 with TRBJ2-7; 7 bases are a match to TRBD1. Germline CDR1 is LNHNV and CDR2 is YYDKDF (reference sequence). The CDR3 has 17 residues. Unmatched junction bases numbered 12, after V lost 1 base and J lost 3 bases. This CDR3 is CATSRVPRDSHHYEQYF. CDR3 coding DNA: TGTGCCACCAGCAGAGTCCCCCGGGACAGCCATCACTACGAGCAGTACTTC. The variable domain in full, with the rest retrieved from reference TRBV15 and TRBJ2-7, is DAMVIQNPRYQVTQFGKPVTLSCSQTLNHNVMYWYQQKSSQAPKLLFHYYDKDFNNEADTPDNFQSRRPNTSFCFLDIRSPGLGDTAMYLCATSRVPRDSHHYEQYFGPGTRLTVT.

This clone was detected a few times. This sequence joins TRBV16 and TRBJ2-7; TRBD2 agrees at 8 bases. The V gene's germline CDR1 is KGHSY and CDR2 FQNENV. The CDR3 contains 13 residues. Trimming at V came to 7 bases and at J to 3 bases, leaving 5 bases not matched to a gene. The CDR3 reads CASTPAGGYEQYF. The CDR3 region has the DNA TGTGCCAGCACCCCGGCGGGGGGCTACGAGCAGTACTTC.

This chain joins TRBV29-1 and TRBJ2-3, with 9 positions matching TRBD2. From germline, CDR1 is SQVTM and CDR2 ANQGSEA. V lost 4 bases to trimming and J lost 0 bases; unmatched junction nucleotides: 2. This CDR3 contains 14 residues. The CDR3 is CSVVLAGSTDTQYF. DNA of the CDR3: TGCAGCGTTGTCCTAGCGGGAAGCACAGATACGCAGTATTTT.

The chain uses TRBV14 and TRBJ2-1; the match to TRBD1 covers 8 bases. J was trimmed by 7 bases and V by 2 bases; bases with no gene match: 4. Germline assignment: CDR1 SGHDN and CDR2 FVKESK. The CDR3 spans 14 residues. The CDR3 here is CASSQPRQGNEQFF. CDR3 nucleotide sequence: TGTGCCAGCAGCCAACCAAGACAGGGGAATGAGCAGTTCTTC.

This clone was recorded only once. The chain recombines TRBV15 with TRBJ1-4, with D perhaps TRBD1 (5 bases). The V gene lost 5 bases and the J gene lost 2 bases, with 12 bases spanning the gap. CDR1 LNHNV and CDR2 YYDKDF come from the germline V gene (reference sequence). CDR3 size: 15 residues. CDR3 sequence (DNA): TGTGCCACCAGCGAGACCGACAGTACTAATGAAAAACTGTTTTTT. Translating gives CATSETDSTNEKLFF. Full variable domain (remainder filled in from reference TRBV15 and TRBJ1-4): DAMVIQNPRYQVTQFGKPVTLSCSQTLNHNVMYWYQQKSSQAPKLLFHYYDKDFNNEADTPDNFQSRRPNTSFCFLDIRSPGLGDTAMYLCATSETDSTNEKLFFGSGTQLSVL.

The J gene is TRBJ1-5, the V gene TRBV7-6; the match to TRBD1 covers 9 bases. V trimming: 5 bases; J trimming: 7 bases; junction bases outside the gene matches: 6. The CDR3 consists of 14 residues. Germline V CDR1 and CDR2: SGHVS, FNYEAQ. The CDR3 spells CASSERTGEQPQHF. As DNA, the CDR3 is TGTGCCAGCAGCGAGAGGACAGGGGAACAGCCCCAGCATTTT.

The chain employs TRBV4-3 and TRBJ1-2; D possibly corresponds to TRBD1 (5 bases). CDR3 length: 14 amino acids. Germline V CDR1 and CDR2: LGHNA, YSLEER. Trimming shortened V by 0 bases and J by 6 bases, and 11 bases separated the two germline ends. CDR3 DNA sequence: TGCGCCAGCAGCCAAGATAGGCAGGGCCATGGCTACACCTTC. Translating gives CASSQDRQGHGYTF.

This chain uses TRBV5-4 with TRBJ2-2; D gene ambiguous. Germline lookup yields CDR1 SGHNT and CDR2 YYREEE (reference sequence). CDR3 size: 12 residues. Trimming stripped 0 bases from V and 6 bases from J, with 3 bases between. The CDR3 loop is CASSLGSGELFF. CDR3 DNA sequence: TGTGCCAGCAGCTTGGGATCCGGGGAGCTGTTTTTT. The variable domain in full, completed from reference TRBV5-4 and TRBJ2-2, reads ETGVTQSPTHLIKTRGQQVTLRCSSQSGHNTVSWYQQALGQGPQFIFQYYREEENGRGNFPPRFSGLQFPNYSSELNVNALELDDSALYLCASSLGSGELFFGEGSRLTVL.

The chain has TRBV11-2 and TRBJ2-5; 7 positions agree with TRBD1. J was trimmed by 4 bases and V by 1 base; bases with no gene match: 18. The germline V gene has CDR1 SGHAT and CDR2 FQNNGV. The CDR3 has 19 residues. As DNA, the CDR3 is TGTGCCAGCAGCTTAGTGACAGGGACGCGCGAAACAGCCCGAGAGACCCAGTACTTC. Translated: CASSLVTGTRETARETQYF.

V is TRBV7-8 and J is TRBJ1-5; D not certain. Per the germline V gene, CDR1 is SGHVS and CDR2 is FQNEAQ. The CDR3 totals 12 residues. Trimming took off 1 base at V and 11 bases at J, with 9 bases between the two ends. The DNA for the CDR3 is TGTGCCAGCAGCTTAGGGCATTCGGCCCAGCATTTT. Protein: CASSLGHSAQHF.

The chain joins TRBV30 to TRBJ1-5; D gene uncertain. Trimming shortened V by 2 bases and J by 7 bases, and 15 bases separated the two germline ends. CDR3 size: 14 residues. The germline CDR1 and CDR2 sequences are GTSNPN and SVGIG (reference sequence). CDR3 in DNA: TGTGCCTGGAGTCCGACACTAGGAGGGCAGCCCCAGCATTTT. Translating gives CAWSPTLGGQPQHF.

The CDR3 sequence: CAWRQGFTGELFF. CDR3 nucleotides: TGTGCCTGGAGACAGGGTTTCACCGGGGAGCTGTTTTTT. The genes are TRBV30 and TRBJ2-2; TRBD1 might be the D (6 bases). The germline CDR1 and CDR2 sequences are GTSNPN and SVGIG (reference sequence). The V end was cut by 3 bases, the J end by 4 bases, with 9 bases between. The CDR3 is 13 residues long.

This sequence joins TRBV29-1 and TRBJ1-2, with 8 bases matching TRBD1. The CDR3 runs to 14 residues. The germline V gene encodes CDR1 SQVTM and CDR2 ANQGSEA. Germline trimming cut 5 bases from V and 0 bases from J; bases unmatched to any gene: 5. CDR3 protein: CSVTGQGSNYGYTF. DNA for the CDR3: TGCAGCGTTACCGGACAGGGTTCTAACTATGGCTACACCTTC.

This chain uses TRBV30 with TRBJ2-7; D is perhaps TRBD1 (6 bases). With 5 bases removed from V and 0 bases from J, the gap between germline ends came to 11 bases. The CDR3 is made up of 13 amino acids. CDR1 is GTSNPN and CDR2 is SVGIG in the germline V gene (reference sequence). CDR3 bases: TGTGCCTGGGATGAGGGGGACTCCTACGAGCAGTACTTC. This encodes CAWDEGDSYEQYF.